The rows below give T cell receptor beta chains drawn from one sample of a study of OX40 agonist ivuxolimab in advanced cancers. Some clones are missing from TCRdb's copy, which holds only in-frame ones; the method was immunoSEQ multiplex PCR. The sample has tens of thousands of clones, 84% seen once. The input for sequencing was CD4+ or CD8+ T cells sorted from blood, taken in a trial of the OX40 agonist ivuxolimab. The source is an adult with an advanced solid tumor such as melanoma, head and neck, liver or kidney cancer. Both conserved end residues are part of each CDR3. Clone size is not always given. Where it is, it says once, few, many or a class for expanded clones.

12 | TRBV6-1 | NA | CASVGYTDTQYF
14 | TRBV7-2 | NA | CASSITGGLEKLFF
14 | TRBV19 | NA | CASSIVGQHYGYTF
15 | TRBV6-5 | once | CASRRDGANTGELFF
15 | TRBV30 | NA | CAWSGSGWGYSPLHF
13 | TRBV30 | once | CAWRTVKTYGYTF
13 | TRBV7-2 | NA | CASSLAGSAEAFF
20 | TRBV27 | NA | CASSRSRGQGVGMGPGELFF
17 | TRBV7-9 | NA | CASSLGTSGSGANVLTF
15 | TRBV28 | NA | CATRSPLAPGGTQYF
12 | TRBV14 | NA | CASSFGQGEQYF
14 | TRBV7-2 | NA | CASSLDRGGQPQHF
11 | TRBV29-1 | NA | CSVASSETQYF
14 | TRBV5-1 | NA | CASSTTGGDYGYTF
13 | TRBV19 | once | CASSIRQNEKLFF
12 | TRBV5-4 | NA | CASSLGEEAQYF